Presented here are 10 T cell receptor beta chains from one specimen sequenced in a study of cytomegalovirus exposure and HLA in healthy donors. PCR involved 60 Vbeta and 13 Jbeta primers. Some clones are missing from TCRdb's copy, which holds only in-frame ones; the method was immunoSEQ multiplex PCR. The data show about 140,000 clones, about 80% seen once. Sequencing was performed on PBMCs. The receptors were gathered from an older woman in good health and CMV-seropositive.

The chain joins TRBV5-1 to TRBJ2-1; TRBD2 matches at 8 bases. V shed 0 bases, J shed 9 bases, and the junction held 11 bases outside the gene matches. The CDR3 extends over 16 amino acids. Germline assignment: CDR1 SGHRS and CDR2 YFSETQ. This CDR3 is CASSLATSAPVREQFF. The CDR3 DNA is TGCGCCAGCAGCTTGGCGACTAGCGCCCCGGTGCGTGAGCAGTTCTTC. Filled out from reference TRBV5-1 and TRBJ2-1, the complete variable domain reads KAGVTQTPRYLIKTRGQQVTLSCSPISGHRSVSWYQQTPGQGLQFLFEYFSETQRNKGNFPGRFSGRQFSNSRSEMNVSTLELGDSALYLCASSLATSAPVREQFFGPGTRLTVL.

The V and J genes are TRBV19 and TRBJ1-4; D is ambiguous. This CDR3 region has 12 residues. V was cut by 6 bases and J by 7 bases, with 9 bases left in between. The germline V gene encodes CDR1 LNHDA and CDR2 SQIVND (reference sequence). The CDR3 loop is CASSPNGEKLFF. As DNA, the CDR3 is TGTGCCAGTAGCCCCAACGGTGAAAAACTGTTTTTT.

This rearrangement joins TRBV4-2 to TRBJ2-7; weak D call: TRBD2 (6 bases). Deletions cut 4 bases from V and 0 bases from J, with 10 bases between. This CDR3 is built from 14 residues. The germline V gene has CDR1 LGHNA and CDR2 YNFKEQ. The CDR3 protein is CASSRERVSYEQYF. For the CDR3, the DNA is TGTGCCAGCAGCCGTGAGCGGGTCTCCTACGAGCAGTACTTC.

A few counts support this clone. The gene calls are TRBV7-8 and TRBJ1-5, with D possibly matching TRBD1 (5 bases). The CDR3 has 16 amino acids. CDR1 and CDR2 (germline): SGHVS, FQNEAQ. Trimming took 1 base from V and 1 from J, leaving 11 bases between them. The CDR3 DNA reads as TGTGCCAGCAGCTTAGGGGGAAGGGGCAGCAATCAGCCCCAGCATTTT. Translated, it gives CASSLGGRGSNQPQHF. Supplemented by reference TRBV7-8 and TRBJ1-5, the full variable domain reads GAGVSQSPRYKVAKRGQDVALRCDPISGHVSLFWYQQALGQGPEFLTYFQNEAQLDKSGLPSDRFFAERPEGSVSTLKIQRTQQEDSAVYLCASSLGGRGSNQPQHFGDGTRLSIL.

The chain carries TRBV6-6 and TRBJ2-7; 7 bases match TRBD2. The germline V gene has CDR1 MNHNY and CDR2 SVGAGI (reference sequence). J lost 2 bases, V lost 9 bases, and 4 bases had no gene match. The CDR3 length is 12 residues. The CDR3 reads CASLAGAYEQYF. The CDR3 DNA reads TGTGCCAGTCTCGCGGGGGCCTACGAGCAGTACTTC.

J is TRBJ2-5 and V is TRBV5-4, with 7 bases that match TRBD1. The CDR3 sequence is 14 residues long. Germline V gene lookup returns CDR1 SGHNT and CDR2 YYREEE (reference sequence). The V and J ends lost 4 bases and 2 bases, in that order; junction bases with no gene match: 5. CDR3 sequence reads: CASSQGQSQETQYF. The DNA of the CDR3 is TGTGCCAGCAGCCAGGGACAGTCTCAAGAGACCCAGTACTTC.

V is TRBV2 and J is TRBJ1-1, with D perhaps matching TRBD1 (5 bases). The ends were cut back, 6 bases at V and 4 bases at J, with 9 bases in the middle. From germline, CDR1 is SNHLY and CDR2 FYNNEI. The CDR3 sequence is 12 residues long. The CDR3, as DNA: TGTGCCAGCAGGCAGGGTAGCACTGAAGCTTTCTTT. It is translated as CASRQGSTEAFF.

The rearrangement links TRBV5-1 to TRBJ2-5; 9 nucleotides match TRBD2. Trimming cost V 6 bases and J 5 bases; bases outside gene matches: 14. The CDR3 is 16 residues long. Germline CDR1 SGHRS, CDR2 YFSETQ. CDR3 region: CASTPRVAGAGETQYF. The CDR3, as DNA: TGCGCCAGCACCCCACGCGTAGCGGGAGCGGGGGAGACCCAGTACTTC.

The chain employs TRBV11-2 and TRBJ1-4, with a weak D call TRBD1 (5 bases). Germline loops: CDR1 SGHAT, CDR2 FQNNGV. The length of the CDR3 is 12 residues. V lost 3 bases and J lost 8, with 7 bases in between. The DNA for the CDR3 is TGTGCCAGCAGCTTCGGGGGAGAAAAACTGTTTTTT. This gives the protein CASSFGGEKLFF.

V is TRBV5-4 and J is TRBJ2-3; TRBD2 matches at 8 bases. Germline CDR1 is SGHNT and CDR2 is YYREEE (reference sequence). The V gene end was trimmed by 4 bases and the J gene end by 5 bases; junction bases not matched to a gene: 12. CDR3 size: 16 residues. The CDR3 DNA is TGTGCCAGCAGCGGGCTGAAAGCGGGAGACGGAGATACGCAGTATTTT. Its protein product is CASSGLKAGDGDTQYF.